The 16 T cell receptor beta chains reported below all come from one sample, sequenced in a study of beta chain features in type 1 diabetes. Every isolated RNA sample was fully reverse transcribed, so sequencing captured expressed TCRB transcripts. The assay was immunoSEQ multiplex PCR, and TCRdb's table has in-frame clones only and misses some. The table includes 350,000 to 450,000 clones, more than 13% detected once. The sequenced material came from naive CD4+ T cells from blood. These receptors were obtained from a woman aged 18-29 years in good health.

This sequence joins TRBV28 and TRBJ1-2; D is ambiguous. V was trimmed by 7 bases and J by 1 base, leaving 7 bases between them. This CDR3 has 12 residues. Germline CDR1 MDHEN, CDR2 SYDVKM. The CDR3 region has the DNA TGTGCCAGCACCCAGATTAACTATGGCTACACCTTC. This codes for CASTQINYGYTF.

The CDR3 bases are TGTGCCAGCAGTTACTCCCGGGAGGAAGCTTTCTTT. It is translated as CASSYSREEAFF. V gene TRBV6-5 combines with J gene TRBJ1-1; no clear D gene. The germline V and J ends were trimmed by 0 bases and 8 bases, with 7 bases remaining between them. The CDR3 covers 12 residues. The germline V gene has CDR1 MNHEY and CDR2 SVGAGI.

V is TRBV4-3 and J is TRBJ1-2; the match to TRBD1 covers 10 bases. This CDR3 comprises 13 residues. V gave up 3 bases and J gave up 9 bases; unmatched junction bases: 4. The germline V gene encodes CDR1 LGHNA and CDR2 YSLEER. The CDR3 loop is CASSHLGQGSYTF. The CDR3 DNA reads TGCGCCAGCAGCCACTTGGGACAGGGGAGCTACACCTTC.

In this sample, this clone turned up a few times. The CDR3 coding sequence is TGTGCCACCCCCAAACCGGGAGGGGACAACACAGATACGCAGTATTTT. Its translation: CATPKPGGDNTDTQYF. V is TRBV19 and J is TRBJ2-3, with TRBD2 identical over 8 bases. Germline-derived CDR1 and CDR2 are LNHDA and SQIVND (reference sequence). The CDR3 has 16 amino acids. V lost 10 bases and J lost 2; bases outside the gene matches: 14.

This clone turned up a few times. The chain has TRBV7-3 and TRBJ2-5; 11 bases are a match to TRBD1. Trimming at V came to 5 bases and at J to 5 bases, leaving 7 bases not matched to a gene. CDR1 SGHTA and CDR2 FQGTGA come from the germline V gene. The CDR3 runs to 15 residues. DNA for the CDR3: TGTGCCAGCAGCAATGGACAGGGGGCACGGGAGACCCAGTACTTC. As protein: CASSNGQGARETQYF.

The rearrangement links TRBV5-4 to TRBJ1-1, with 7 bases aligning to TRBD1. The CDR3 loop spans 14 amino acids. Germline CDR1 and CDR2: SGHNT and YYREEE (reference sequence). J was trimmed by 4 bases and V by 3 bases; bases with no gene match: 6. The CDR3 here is CASSSRQGRTEAFF. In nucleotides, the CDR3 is TGTGCCAGCAGCTCTCGACAGGGTCGCACTGAAGCTTTCTTT.

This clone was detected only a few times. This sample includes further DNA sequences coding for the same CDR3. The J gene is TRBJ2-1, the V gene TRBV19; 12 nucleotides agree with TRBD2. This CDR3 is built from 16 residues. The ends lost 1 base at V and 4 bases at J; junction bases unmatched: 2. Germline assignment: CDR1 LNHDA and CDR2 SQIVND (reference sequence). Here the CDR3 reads CASSIGTSGAYNEQFF. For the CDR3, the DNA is TGTGCCAGTAGTATAGGGACTAGCGGGGCATACAATGAGCAGTTCTTC.

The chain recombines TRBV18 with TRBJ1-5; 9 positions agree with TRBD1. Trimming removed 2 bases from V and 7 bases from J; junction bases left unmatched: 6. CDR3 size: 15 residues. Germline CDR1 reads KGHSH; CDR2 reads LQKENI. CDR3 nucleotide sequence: TGTGCCAGCTCACCAGAACAGGGGGCACAGCAGCCCCAGCATTTT. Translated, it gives CASSPEQGAQQPQHF.

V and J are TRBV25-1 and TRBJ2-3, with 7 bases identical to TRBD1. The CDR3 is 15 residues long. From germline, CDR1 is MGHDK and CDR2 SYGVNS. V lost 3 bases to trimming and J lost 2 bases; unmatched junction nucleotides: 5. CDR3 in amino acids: CASSEGRGNTDTQYF. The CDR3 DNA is TGTGCCAGCAGTGAGGGCAGGGGGAACACAGATACGCAGTATTTT.

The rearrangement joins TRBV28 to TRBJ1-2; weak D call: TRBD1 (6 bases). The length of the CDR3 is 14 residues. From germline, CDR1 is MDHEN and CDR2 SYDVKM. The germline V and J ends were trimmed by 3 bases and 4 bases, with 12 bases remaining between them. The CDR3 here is CASSLGADLYGYTF. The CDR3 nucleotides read TGTGCCAGCAGTTTGGGGGCAGACCTCTATGGCTACACCTTC.

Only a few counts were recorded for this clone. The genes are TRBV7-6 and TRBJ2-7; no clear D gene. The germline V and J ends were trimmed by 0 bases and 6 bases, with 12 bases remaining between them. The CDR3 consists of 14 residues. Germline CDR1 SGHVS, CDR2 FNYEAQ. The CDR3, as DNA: TGTGCCAGCAGCTTAGCTGGAGAAGTCTCCGAGCAGTACTTC. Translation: CASSLAGEVSEQYF.

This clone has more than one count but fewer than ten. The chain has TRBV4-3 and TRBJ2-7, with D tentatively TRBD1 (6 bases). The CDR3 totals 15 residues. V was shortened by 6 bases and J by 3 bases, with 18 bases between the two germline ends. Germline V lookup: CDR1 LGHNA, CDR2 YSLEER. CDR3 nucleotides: TGCGCCAGCAGACAATCTCCAGGGGATAGCTACGAGCAGTACTTC. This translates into CASRQSPGDSYEQYF.

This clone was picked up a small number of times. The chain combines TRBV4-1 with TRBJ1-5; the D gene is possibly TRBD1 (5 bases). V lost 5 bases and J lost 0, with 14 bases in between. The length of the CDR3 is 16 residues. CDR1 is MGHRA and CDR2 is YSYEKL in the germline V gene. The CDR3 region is CASSGVGRASNQPQHF. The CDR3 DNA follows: TGCGCCAGCAGCGGGGTGGGCAGGGCTAGCAATCAGCCCCAGCATTTT.

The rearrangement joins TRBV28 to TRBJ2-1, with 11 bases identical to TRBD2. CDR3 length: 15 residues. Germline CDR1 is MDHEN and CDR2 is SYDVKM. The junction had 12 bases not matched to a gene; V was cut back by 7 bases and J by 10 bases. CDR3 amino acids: CASNNPGLAAVEQFF. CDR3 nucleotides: TGTGCCAGCAACAACCCGGGACTAGCGGCCGTGGAGCAGTTCTTC.

The CDR3 spells CASSERSSGASGNEQFF. The CDR3 DNA reads as TGTGCCAGCAGTGAAAGGTCCAGTGGTGCTAGCGGGAATGAGCAGTTCTTC. The chain joins TRBV2 to TRBJ2-1; 8 bases match TRBD2. Germline assignment: CDR1 SNHLY and CDR2 FYNNEI. The junction had 13 bases not matched to a gene; V was cut back by 2 bases and J by 7 bases. The CDR3 length is 17 residues. The full variable domain, rest sourced from reference TRBV2 and TRBJ2-1, is EPEVTQTPSHQVTQMGQEVILRCVPISNHLYFYWYRQILGQKVEFLVSFYNNEISEKSEIFDDQFSVERPDGSNFTLKIRSTKLEDSAMYFCASSERSSGASGNEQFFGPGTRLTVL.

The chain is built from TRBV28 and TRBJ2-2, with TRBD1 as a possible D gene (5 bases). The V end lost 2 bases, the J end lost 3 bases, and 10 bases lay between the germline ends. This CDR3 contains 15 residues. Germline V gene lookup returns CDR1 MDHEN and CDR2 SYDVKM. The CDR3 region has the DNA TGTGCCAGCAGTTTAGCAGGGAAGTACACCGGGGAGCTGTTTTTT. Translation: CASSLAGKYTGELFF.